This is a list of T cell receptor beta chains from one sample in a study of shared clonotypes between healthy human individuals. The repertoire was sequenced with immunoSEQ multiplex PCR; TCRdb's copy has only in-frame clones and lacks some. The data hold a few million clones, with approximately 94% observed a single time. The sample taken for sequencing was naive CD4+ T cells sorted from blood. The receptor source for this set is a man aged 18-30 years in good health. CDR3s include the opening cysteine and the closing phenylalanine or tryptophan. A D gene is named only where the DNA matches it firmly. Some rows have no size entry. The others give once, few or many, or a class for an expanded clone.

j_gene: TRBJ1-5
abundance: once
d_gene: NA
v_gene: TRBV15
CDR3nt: TGTGCCACCAGCAGAGATGAGGTGGGCAATCAGCCCCAGCATTTT
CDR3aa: CATSRDEVGNQPQHF

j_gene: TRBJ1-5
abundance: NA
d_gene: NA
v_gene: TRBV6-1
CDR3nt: TGTGCCAGCGGTCGAACGGACCAGCCCCAGCATTTT
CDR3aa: CASGRTDQPQHF

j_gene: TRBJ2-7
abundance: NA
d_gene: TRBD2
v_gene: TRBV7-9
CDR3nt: TGTGCCAGCAGCCCGCTGGGGGGGGTGAGCGAGCAGTACTTC
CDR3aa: CASSPLGGVSEQYF

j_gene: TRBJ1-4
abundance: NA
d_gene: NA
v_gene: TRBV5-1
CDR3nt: TGCGCCAGCAGCTTGGAAATGAAAAAACTGTTTTTT
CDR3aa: CASSLEMKKLFF

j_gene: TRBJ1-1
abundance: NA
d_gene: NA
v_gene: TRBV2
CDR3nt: TGTGCCAGCAGTGAGACGGGCAGCCGGAAGGCTTTCTTT
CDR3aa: CASSETGSRKAFF

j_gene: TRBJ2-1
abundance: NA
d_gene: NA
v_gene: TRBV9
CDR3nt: TGTGCCAGCAGCGTAGCGGGGGCGGGCTTTAACAATGAGCAGTTCTTC
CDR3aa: CASSVAGAGFNNEQFF

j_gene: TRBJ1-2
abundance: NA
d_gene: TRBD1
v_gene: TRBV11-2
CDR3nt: TGTGCCAGCAGCTTAGACTTAGGGACAGACCTTATCTATGGCTACACCTTC
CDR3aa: CASSLDLGTDLIYGYTF

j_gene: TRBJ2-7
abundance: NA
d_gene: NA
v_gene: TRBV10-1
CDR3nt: TGCGCCAGCAGCGAGGGGAAACGCTACGAGCAGTACTTC
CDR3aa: CASSEGKRYEQYF

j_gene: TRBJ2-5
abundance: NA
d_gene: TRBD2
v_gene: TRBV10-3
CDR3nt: TGTGCCATCAGCCAGACTAGCGGGGGGGCCTCGGAGACCCAGTACTTC
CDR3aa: CAISQTSGGASETQYF

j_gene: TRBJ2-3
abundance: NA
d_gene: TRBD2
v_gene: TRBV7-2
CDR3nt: TGTGCCAGCAGCTTCCGGGGACTAGCGGGATCAGATACGCAGTATTTT
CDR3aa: CASSFRGLAGSDTQYF

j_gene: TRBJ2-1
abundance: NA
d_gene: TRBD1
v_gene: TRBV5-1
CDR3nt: TGCGCCAGCAGCTTGCCCCCCCCACGGGACAGGGTTCACAATGAGCAGTTCTTC
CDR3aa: CASSLPPPRDRVHNEQFF

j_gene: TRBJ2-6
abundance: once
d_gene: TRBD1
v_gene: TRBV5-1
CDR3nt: TGCGCCAGCAGCCGGGGACAGGGGAGCTCTGGGGCCAACGTCCTGACTTTC
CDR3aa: CASSRGQGSSGANVLTF

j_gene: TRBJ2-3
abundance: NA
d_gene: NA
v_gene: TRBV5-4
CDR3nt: TGTGCCAGCAGCTTGGCCTCGACAGATACGCAGTATTTT
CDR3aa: CASSLASTDTQYF

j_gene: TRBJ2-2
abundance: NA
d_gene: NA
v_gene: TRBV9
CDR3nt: TGTGCCAGCAGCGCTCCTCCGGGACAAAAGCTGTTTTTT
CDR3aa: CASSAPPGQKLFF

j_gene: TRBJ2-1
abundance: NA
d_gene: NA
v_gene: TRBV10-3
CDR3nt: TGTGCCATCAAGGGGACCGTGAGCTCCTACAATGAGCAGTTCTTC
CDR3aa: CAIKGTVSSYNEQFF

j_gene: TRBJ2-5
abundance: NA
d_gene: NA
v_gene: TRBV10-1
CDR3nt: TGCGCCAGCAAAGAAGGGTTTTGGGAGACCCAGTACTTC
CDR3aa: CASKEGFWETQYF

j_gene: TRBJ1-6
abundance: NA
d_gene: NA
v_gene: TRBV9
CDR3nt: TGTGCCAGCAGCGTAGACTGGAATTCACCCCTCCACTTT
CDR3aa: CASSVDWNSPLHF

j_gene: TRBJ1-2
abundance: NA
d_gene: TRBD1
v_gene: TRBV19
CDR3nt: TGTGCCAGTAGTCCGGGACCCCAGGGGGATCTCTATGGCTACACCTTC
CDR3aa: CASSPGPQGDLYGYTF

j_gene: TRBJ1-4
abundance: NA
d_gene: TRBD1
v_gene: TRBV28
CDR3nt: TGTGCCAGCAGTCAGTCCGGGACAGGGGCCAAAAAACTGTTTTTT
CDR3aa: CASSQSGTGAKKLFF

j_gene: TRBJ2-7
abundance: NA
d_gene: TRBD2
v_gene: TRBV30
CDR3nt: TGTGCCTGGCTGGCGGGGGCCTACGAGCAGTACTTC
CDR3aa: CAWLAGAYEQYF

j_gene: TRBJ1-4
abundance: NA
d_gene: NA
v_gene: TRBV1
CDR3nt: TGCACCAGCAGCCCCCCCCGCAGAGTTGCAACTAATGAAAAACTGTTTTTT
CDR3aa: CTSSPPRRVATNEKLFF

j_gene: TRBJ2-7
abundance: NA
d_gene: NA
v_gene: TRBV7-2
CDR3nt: TGTGCCAGCAGCTTAGCGATCACTTCCTACGAGCAGTACTTC
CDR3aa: CASSLAITSYEQYF

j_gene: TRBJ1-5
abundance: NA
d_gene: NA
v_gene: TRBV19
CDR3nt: TGTGCCAGTAGTACCCGGTGGCAGCCCCAGCATTTT
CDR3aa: CASSTRWQPQHF

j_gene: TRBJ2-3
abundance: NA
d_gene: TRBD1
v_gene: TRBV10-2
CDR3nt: TGCGCCAGCAGTGAGTCGCCAGGGGGTACAGATACGCAGTATTTT
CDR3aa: CASSESPGGTDTQYF

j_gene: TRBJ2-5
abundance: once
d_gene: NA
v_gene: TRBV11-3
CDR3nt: TGTGCCAGCAGCTTATCCCACCAAGAGACCCAGTACTTC
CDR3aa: CASSLSHQETQYF

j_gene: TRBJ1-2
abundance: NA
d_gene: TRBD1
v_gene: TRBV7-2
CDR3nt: TGTGCCAGCAGCTTAGAGCAGGGGGCCTATGGCTACACCTTC
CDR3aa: CASSLEQGAYGYTF

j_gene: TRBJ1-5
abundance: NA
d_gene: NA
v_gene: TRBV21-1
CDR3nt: TGTGCCAGCAGCAAAGCGGACAGCCCCCTCGATGGTGGCAATCAGCCCCAGCATTTT
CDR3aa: CASSKADSPLDGGNQPQHF

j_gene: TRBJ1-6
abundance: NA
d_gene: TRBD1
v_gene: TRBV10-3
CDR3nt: TGTGCCATCAGCGACAGGGGGCTGGACTCACCCCTCCACTTT
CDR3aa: CAISDRGLDSPLHF

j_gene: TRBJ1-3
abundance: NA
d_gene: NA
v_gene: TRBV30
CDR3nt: TGTGCCCGCATGAGCTCTGGAAACACCATATATTTT
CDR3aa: CARMSSGNTIYF

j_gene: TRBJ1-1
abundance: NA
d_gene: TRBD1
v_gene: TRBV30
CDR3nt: TGTGCCTGGAGGGTTAATCCGGACAGGGTCTCCGGAGCTTTCTTT
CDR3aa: CAWRVNPDRVSGAFF

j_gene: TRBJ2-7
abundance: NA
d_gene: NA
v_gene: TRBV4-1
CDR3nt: TGCGCCAGCAGCCAAGAGAAAGGGCAGGCCGCCTCCTACGAGCAGTACTTC
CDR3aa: CASSQEKGQAASYEQYF

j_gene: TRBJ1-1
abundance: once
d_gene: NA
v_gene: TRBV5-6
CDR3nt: TGTGCCAGCAGCCAGGGCCGTAAGAACACTGAAGCTTTCTTT
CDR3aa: CASSQGRKNTEAFF

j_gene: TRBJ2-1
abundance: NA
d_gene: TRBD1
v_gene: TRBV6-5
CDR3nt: TGTGCCAGCAGTAGGGGGCCTTACAATGAGCAGTTCTTC
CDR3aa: CASSRGPYNEQFF

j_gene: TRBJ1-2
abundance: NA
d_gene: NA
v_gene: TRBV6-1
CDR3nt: TGTGCCAGCAGTGAAGCGAGAAGATTGTATGGCTACACCTTC
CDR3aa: CASSEARRLYGYTF

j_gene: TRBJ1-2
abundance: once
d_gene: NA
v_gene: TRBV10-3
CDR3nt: TGTGCCATCAGTGATTCGGGTGGAGACTATGGCTACACCTTC
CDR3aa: CAISDSGGDYGYTF

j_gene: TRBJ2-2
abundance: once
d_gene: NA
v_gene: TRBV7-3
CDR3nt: TGTGCCAGCAGCCGCTGGGGGATCTACACCGGGGAGCTGTTTTTT
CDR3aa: CASSRWGIYTGELFF

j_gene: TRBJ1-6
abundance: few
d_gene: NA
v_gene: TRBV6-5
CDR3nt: TGTGCCAGCCGGATGGGGGTGGTGAGTTCACCCCTCCACTTT
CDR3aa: CASRMGVVSSPLHF